Following are 17 T cell receptor beta chains from one sample sequenced in a study of cytomegalovirus exposure and HLA in healthy donors (dated by TCRdb to about 2017). The method behind the library was the immunoSEQ multiplex PCR assay. A mixture of 60 forward primers for TCR Vbeta segments and 13 reverse primers for TCR Jbeta segments was used in the multiplex PCR. What TCRdb holds here is the immuneACCESS table cut down to in-frame rearrangements. Part of the clones is not present; checked against another copy, under half of the missing clones reflect an unresolved V gene, and the others are unexplained. The sample table shows roughly 130,000 clones, and 75% to 90% are seen once. Almost 6% of the sample is taken by the ten largest. The material sequenced was PBMCs. These receptors were obtained from a woman aged 35 to 49 in good health and CMV-seropositive.

V and J are TRBV7-9 and TRBJ2-7, with 7 bases matching TRBD1. The CDR3 is 15 residues long. V was clipped by 5 bases and J by 0 bases; unmatched bases: 7. Germline loops: CDR1 SEHNR, CDR2 FQNEAQ (reference sequence). DNA of the CDR3: TGTGCCAGCAGCGCCGGGACAGCTAGCTCCTACGAGCAGTACTTC. This gives the protein CASSAGTASSYEQYF.

This clone was observed a handful of times. The chain joins TRBV30 to TRBJ1-4; D is possibly TRBD1 (6 bases). This CDR3 has 11 residues. CDR1 and CDR2 from the germline V gene are GTSNPN and SVGIG (reference sequence). V lost 2 bases to trimming and J lost 8 bases, with 6 bases between them. The CDR3 loop reads CAWSQGEKLFF. The CDR3 DNA reads as TGTGCCTGGAGTCAGGGGGAAAAACTGTTTTTT.

The rearrangement joins TRBV2 to TRBJ2-7; 11 nucleotides agree with TRBD1. Trimming took 9 bases from V and 6 from J; bases not matched to a gene: 10. The germline V gene encodes CDR1 SNHLY and CDR2 FYNNEI. The CDR3 is 14 residues long. CDR3 bases: TGTGCCAGTTGCACTACCGGGACAGGGGGCGAGCAGTACTTC. Its protein is CASCTTGTGGEQYF.

J is TRBJ1-2 and V is TRBV7-2, with D possibly matching TRBD1 (5 bases). The V gene lost 5 bases and the J gene lost 1 base, with 8 bases spanning the gap. Germline V gene sequence: CDR1 SGHTA, CDR2 FQGNSA. The CDR3 is 13 amino acids. In nucleotides, the CDR3 is TGTGCCAGCAGCCAAGACAGTAACTATGGCTACACCTTC. It yields the protein CASSQDSNYGYTF.

The V and J genes are TRBV29-1 and TRBJ2-7; D might be TRBD2 (6 bases). The CDR3 consists of 15 residues. With 4 bases removed from V and 4 bases from J, the gap between germline ends came to 20 bases. Germline values: CDR1 SQVTM, CDR2 ANQGSEA. The CDR3 coding sequence is TGCAGCGTTGTCGGCGGGGAGCCTAAGCCGTACGAGCAGTACTTC. Its protein product is CSVVGGEPKPYEQYF.

This rearrangement joins TRBV6-6 to TRBJ1-5; 8 nucleotides match TRBD1. With 6 bases clipped from V and 7 bases from J, the junction kept 8 bases outside the gene matches. Germline V CDR1 and CDR2: MNHNY, SVGAGI (reference sequence). This CDR3 has 14 amino acids. Here the CDR3 reads CASSKQGDGQPQHF. CDR3 bases: TGTGCCAGCAGCAAACAGGGGGACGGCCAGCCCCAGCATTTT.

This chain connects TRBV28 to TRBJ1-2; TRBD1 might be the D (6 bases). Trimming shortened V by 5 bases and J by 6 bases, and 10 bases separated the two germline ends. The CDR3 has 12 residues. CDR1 is MDHEN and CDR2 is SYDVKM in the germline V gene. The CDR3 loop is CASSISGDGYTF. CDR3 nucleotide sequence: TGTGCCAGCAGTATTTCAGGGGATGGCTACACCTTC.

The rearrangement uses TRBV6-6 and TRBJ1-1, with D unclear. Germline CDR1 and CDR2: MNHNY and SVGAGI (reference sequence). CDR3 size: 14 residues. The V and J ends lost 2 bases and 2 bases respectively, with 9 bases between them. The CDR3 sequence is CASSYDGSNTEAFF. In DNA form, the CDR3 reads TGTGCCAGCAGTTACGATGGGAGTAACACTGAAGCTTTCTTT.

The chain is built from TRBV20-1 and TRBJ1-1, with 7 nucleotides matching TRBD1. V gave up 7 bases and J gave up 9 bases; unmatched junction bases: 5. The CDR3 totals 10 residues. Germline values: CDR1 DFQATT, CDR2 SNEGSKA (reference sequence). As DNA, the CDR3 is TGCAGTGACTCCAGGGGGAAAGCTTTCTTT. As protein: CSDSRGKAFF.

In its sample, this clone was seen a few times. The V gene is TRBV12-5, the J gene TRBJ1-1, with D possibly TRBD1 on 5 matching bases. CDR3 length: 13 residues. V lost 6 bases and J 2 bases, leaving 10 bases between the germline ends. The germline V gene has CDR1 LGHNT and CDR2 FRNRAP. The CDR3 DNA follows: TGTGCTAGTGGCGTCGGACAAAACACTGAAGCTTTCTTT. Translating gives CASGVGQNTEAFF.

V gene TRBV7-2 combines with J gene TRBJ2-5; 13 nucleotides line up with TRBD2. Germline values: CDR1 SGHTA, CDR2 FQGNSA. The ends lost 4 bases at V and 5 bases at J; junction bases unmatched: 7. The CDR3 is made up of 16 amino acids. As DNA, the CDR3 is TGTGCCAGCAGCTCCACTAGCGGGGGGGCCGGGGAGACCCAGTACTTC. This codes for CASSSTSGGAGETQYF.

This chain links TRBV7-9 with TRBJ2-7; 9 bases match TRBD1. The CDR3 covers 16 residues. V was pared by 1 base and J by 1 base, with 5 bases of the junction left unmatched. Germline lookup yields CDR1 SEHNR and CDR2 FQNEAQ (reference sequence). CDR3 loop: CASSLEFGTGSYEQYF. The CDR3 DNA reads TGTGCCAGCAGCTTAGAGTTCGGGACAGGGTCCTACGAGCAGTACTTC.

The V and J genes are TRBV14 and TRBJ1-2; D gene ambiguous. V dropped 0 bases and J dropped 7 bases, with 15 bases sitting between them. Germline values: CDR1 SGHDN, CDR2 FVKESK. The CDR3 runs 15 residues. This CDR3 reads CASSQDGLGSAGYTF. The CDR3 coding sequence is TGTGCCAGCAGCCAAGATGGCCTGGGGAGCGCTGGCTACACCTTC.

V gene TRBV7-6 combines with J gene TRBJ2-5, with a weak D call TRBD1 (7 bases). There are 14 residues in the CDR3. Between the trimmed V and J ends, which lost 5 bases and 4 bases, there was a span of 14 bases. The V gene's germline CDR1 is SGHVS and CDR2 FNYEAQ. CDR3 sequence reads: CASSGGGRGETQYF. CDR3 in DNA: TGTGCCAGCAGCGGAGGGGGCCGGGGAGAGACCCAGTACTTC. The full variable domain, its missing parts supplied by reference TRBV7-6 and TRBJ2-5, is GAGVSQSPRYKVTKRGQDVALRCDPISGHVSLYWYRQALGQGPEFLTYFNYEAQQDKSGLPNDRFSAERPEGSISTLTIQRTEQRDSAMYRCASSGGGRGETQYFGPGTRLLVL.

This chain uses TRBV7-2 with TRBJ2-3; 9 bases fit TRBD1. CDR3 length: 14 amino acids. The germline gives CDR1 SGHTA, CDR2 FQGNSA. Unmatched junction bases numbered 4, after V lost 5 bases and J lost 4 bases. CDR3 DNA sequence: TGTGCCAGCAGCACCCGGACAGGGGCAGATACGCAGTATTTT. As protein: CASSTRTGADTQYF.

This clone has more than one count but fewer than ten. The same CDR3 also results from other DNA sequences found in this sample. V usage is TRBV5-4 and J usage is TRBJ2-7, with D possibly matching TRBD1 (6 bases). The CDR3 extends over 14 amino acids. V was shortened by 4 bases and J by 0 bases, with 11 bases between the two germline ends. CDR1 is SGHNT, CDR2 YYREEE, per germline (reference sequence). CDR3 nucleotide sequence: TGTGCCAGCAGCCTGACAGGTTCCTCCTACGAGCAGTACTTC. Amino acid sequence: CASSLTGSSYEQYF.

V is TRBV7-6 and J is TRBJ2-7, with D possibly matching TRBD1 (6 bases). Trimming stripped 3 bases from V and 5 bases from J, with 11 bases between. Germline CDR1 SGHVS, CDR2 FNYEAQ. CDR3 length: 13 residues. The CDR3 DNA reads as TGTGCCAGCAGCTTCGTACAGGGTCACGAGCAGTACTTC. This translates into CASSFVQGHEQYF.